One and the same sample provided the 29 T cell receptor beta chains below, sequenced in a study of T-cell memory formation after mild COVID-19. TCRdb re-analysed the 5' RACE reads in MiXCR, keeping a single row per CDR3 protein. The sample holds more than 150,000 distinct CDR3 sequences; 20% to 25% are singletons and the top ten take 23%. Sample: PBMCs or a T cell subset sorted from them (not recorded which). The origin of the receptors is an adult woman who had mild COVID-19 (a few samples of this study predate the infection). Cell type and time point are not known.

V usage is TRBV5-1 and J usage is TRBJ2-1; no reliable D call. This CDR3 has 14 amino acids. V lost 0 bases, J lost 6 bases, and 10 bases lay in between. Germline assignment: CDR1 SGHRS and CDR2 YFSETQ. The CDR3 bases are TGCGCCAGCAGCTTGGCTGGTCCAGGCAATGAGCAGTTCTTC. As protein: CASSLAGPGNEQFF.

The V and J genes are TRBV24-1 and TRBJ2-2; a weak D match, TRBD2 (6 bases). The length of the CDR3 is 16 residues. Trimming left V 4 bases short and J 4 bases short, with 15 bases between. Germline V gene data show CDR1 as KGHDR and CDR2 as SFDVKD. The CDR3 sequence is CATSDPRGKSTGELFF. CDR3 DNA sequence: TGTGCCACCAGTGACCCTCGGGGGAAGAGCACCGGGGAGCTGTTTTTT.

The chain combines TRBV7-2 with TRBJ1-2; a possible D gene is TRBD1 (5 bases). This CDR3 spans 18 amino acids. V lost 2 bases, J lost 2 bases, and 21 bases lay in between. Germline assignment: CDR1 SGHTA and CDR2 FQGNSA. CDR3 coding DNA: TGTGCCAGCAGCTTATTGATGGAGGCAGGGACCGTAAACTATGGCTACACCTTC. It specifies CASSLLMEAGTVNYGYTF.

This CDR3 is CAWSVATGTYEQYF. The CDR3 nucleotides are TGTGCCTGGAGTGTTGCCACCGGGACCTACGAGCAGTACTTC. The genes are TRBV30 and TRBJ2-7; maybe TRBD2 (5 bases). Trimming removed 0 bases from V and 2 bases from J, with 11 bases in between. The CDR3 consists of 14 residues. Germline V gene lookup returns CDR1 GTSNPN and CDR2 SVGIG (reference sequence).

V is TRBV6-1 and J is TRBJ2-3, with D perhaps TRBD1 (6 bases). The CDR3 spans 16 residues. V was clipped by 2 bases and J by 2 bases, with 14 bases between them. Germline V gene lookup returns CDR1 MNHNS and CDR2 SASEGT. Here the CDR3 reads CASSEPRDTYTDTQYF. The CDR3 DNA is TGTGCCAGCAGTGAACCCCGGGACACCTACACAGATACGCAGTATTTT.

This clonotype has a handful of counts. V and J are TRBV29-1 and TRBJ2-3, with 10 bases identical to TRBD1. The length of the CDR3 is 15 residues. From germline, CDR1 is SQVTM and CDR2 ANQGSEA. V was clipped by 6 bases and J by 5 bases; unmatched bases: 11. As DNA, the CDR3 is TGCAGCGTCATAGGACAGGGGGTTCCCGGAGATACGCAGTATTTT. Encoded protein: CSVIGQGVPGDTQYF.

This clonotype was counted a few times. The V call is TRBV29-1, the J call TRBJ2-5; TRBD2 matches 15 bases. Germline assignment: CDR1 SQVTM and CDR2 ANQGSEA. The CDR3 covers 16 residues. V lost 8 bases and J lost 1; bases outside the gene matches: 8. The CDR3 loop is CSTDGTSGGFQETQYF. The CDR3 coding sequence is TGCAGCACGGACGGGACTAGCGGGGGGTTCCAAGAGACCCAGTACTTC.

J is TRBJ2-2 and V is TRBV4-3; 7 bases map to TRBD2. The trim removed 4 bases at V and 4 bases at J, leaving 3 bases unmatched. Germline V gene data show CDR1 as LGHNA and CDR2 as YSLEER. The CDR3 is 14 amino acids. The CDR3 spells CASSPGRTTGELFF. DNA of the CDR3: TGCGCCAGCAGCCCCGGGAGGACCACCGGGGAGCTGTTTTTT.

The chain uses TRBV24-1 and TRBJ2-7; maybe TRBD1 (6 bases). Germline lookup yields CDR1 KGHDR and CDR2 SFDVKD. The CDR3 is 14 residues long. V was clipped by 6 bases and J by 0 bases, with 11 bases between them. CDR3 nucleotide sequence: TGTGCCACCAGTCCAGGGGCCCCCTCCTACGAGCAGTACTTC. This gives the protein CATSPGAPSYEQYF.

The rearrangement joins TRBV7-9 to TRBJ2-2, with D perhaps TRBD2 (5 bases). The CDR3 loop spans 17 amino acids. Germline V gene lookup returns CDR1 SEHNR and CDR2 FQNEAQ (reference sequence). With 1 base removed from V and 5 bases from J, the gap between germline ends came to 17 bases. The CDR3 loop reads CASSLGGSLAQTGELFF. The CDR3 nucleotides are TGTGCCAGCAGCTTAGGAGGGAGTCTAGCCCAGACCGGGGAGCTGTTTTTT.

The genes are TRBV6-5 and TRBJ2-6, with D tentatively TRBD2 (6 bases). This CDR3 contains 16 residues. CDR1 is MNHEY, CDR2 SVGAGI, per germline. The V and J ends lost 0 bases and 0 bases respectively, with 6 bases between them. The CDR3 spells CASSYSGGSGANVLTF. The CDR3, as DNA: TGTGCCAGCAGTTACTCGGGGGGCTCTGGGGCCAACGTCCTGACTTTC.

Only a few counts were recorded for this clonotype. The chain's CDR3 is CASSWGQGNYEQYF. CDR3 sequence (DNA): TGTGCCAGCAGTTGGGGACAGGGGAACTACGAGCAGTACTTC. The chain recombines TRBV27 with TRBJ2-7, with 10 bases fitting TRBD1. The CDR3 runs 14 residues. Germline V CDR1 and CDR2: MNHEY, SMNVEV (reference sequence). The V gene end was trimmed by 4 bases and the J gene end by 3 bases; junction bases not matched to a gene: 3.

The V and J genes are TRBV9 and TRBJ2-5; 7 bases are shared with TRBD1. With V trimmed by 3 bases and J by 3 bases, 8 bases remained unmatched. From germline, CDR1 is SGDLS and CDR2 YYNGEE. The length of the CDR3 is 15 residues. Written as DNA, the CDR3 is TGTGCCAGCAGCGCAGGGACCGGGACAGAAGAGACCCAGTACTTC. Translated: CASSAGTGTEETQYF.

Comments on this clonotype: Likely a read error: the CDR3 ends without its conserved phenylalanine or tryptophan. The rearrangement joins TRBV7-2 to TRBJ2-1; D is perhaps TRBD1 (7 bases). Germline V lookup: CDR1 SGHTA, CDR2 FQGNSA. The CDR3 sequence is 18 residues long. Trimming removed 5 bases at V and 6 bases at J, with 26 bases between. The CDR3 sequence: CASSPVGGQSYPGNEQFL. The DNA of the CDR3 is TGTGCCAGCAGCCCCGTGGGGGGACAGAGCTACCCTGGCAATGAGCAGTTCTTA.

This sequence joins TRBV7-6 and TRBJ2-7; a possible D gene is TRBD1 (6 bases). V was cut by 6 bases and J by 3 bases, with 12 bases left in between. The CDR3 loop spans 13 amino acids. Germline V gives CDR1 SGHVS, CDR2 FNYEAQ. The CDR3 protein is CASSPTGFYEQYF. CDR3 sequence (DNA): TGTGCCAGCAGTCCCACAGGGTTCTACGAGCAGTACTTC.

This clonotype was observed a few times. V usage is TRBV19 and J usage is TRBJ2-1; TRBD2 might be the D (6 bases). This CDR3 has 19 amino acids. Germline lookup yields CDR1 LNHDA and CDR2 SQIVND (reference sequence). V was pared by 5 bases and J by 6 bases, with 29 bases between. The CDR3 is CASSQGRGDLEGPGNEQFF. The DNA of the CDR3 is TGTGCCAGTAGTCAGGGCCGCGGAGATCTGGAGGGACCGGGCAATGAGCAGTTCTTC. Variable domain in full (rest from reference TRBV19 and TRBJ2-1): DGGITQSPKYLFRKEGQNVTLSCEQNLNHDAMYWYRQDPGQGLRLIYYSQIVNDFQKGDIAEGYSVSREKKESFPLTVTSAQKNPTAFYLCASSQGRGDLEGPGNEQFFGPGTRLTVL.

The V call is TRBV12-5, the J call TRBJ1-2; D remains ambiguous. This CDR3 spans 13 amino acids. V was cut by 0 bases and J by 7 bases, with 9 bases left in between. CDR1 LGHNT and CDR2 FRNRAP come from the germline V gene. This chain's CDR3 is CASGLVRAFGYTF. CDR3 DNA: TGTGCTAGTGGTTTGGTTAGGGCGTTTGGCTACACCTTC.

This clonotype was counted a few times. This CDR3 is CASSFPGGFNEQFF. The CDR3, as DNA: TGTGCCAGCAGTTTCCCGGGAGGGTTCAATGAGCAGTTCTTC. V is TRBV27 and J is TRBJ2-1, with 8 bases matching TRBD2. The CDR3 length is 14 residues. CDR1 is MNHEY and CDR2 is SMNVEV in the germline V gene (reference sequence). V was pared by 3 bases and J by 6 bases, with 4 bases of the junction left unmatched.

In this sample, this clonotype turned up a few times. The chain couples TRBV29-1 to TRBJ2-7; D might be TRBD1 (7 bases). V was shortened by 5 bases and J by 3 bases, with 17 bases between the two germline ends. The CDR3 is made up of 14 amino acids. The germline CDR1 and CDR2 sequences are SQVTM and ANQGSEA. The CDR3 coding sequence is TGCAGCGTTATGATGGCGGGACAGATCTACGAGCAGTACTTC. It codes for CSVMMAGQIYEQYF.

This clonotype was counted between two and nine times. The rearrangement links TRBV12-3 or TRBV12-4 to TRBJ2-1; 8 nucleotides agree with TRBD2. There are 15 residues in the CDR3. V was clipped by 0 bases and J by 7 bases; unmatched bases: 5. The chain's CDR3 is CASSLAGLVENEQFF. In nucleotides, the CDR3 is TGTGCCAGCAGTTTAGCGGGACTAGTTGAGAATGAGCAGTTCTTC.

The chain recombines TRBV7-8 with TRBJ2-5; 7 positions agree with TRBD2. Per the germline V gene, CDR1 is SGHVS and CDR2 is FQNEAQ. The CDR3 spans 15 residues. The V gene end was trimmed by 8 bases and the J gene end by 4 bases; junction bases not matched to a gene: 13. CDR3 sequence reads: CASGLAATGGETQYF. CDR3 in DNA: TGTGCCAGCGGGCTAGCGGCTACCGGGGGAGAGACCCAGTACTTC.

This clonotype was recorded many times. The CDR3 here is CASNSVVHNTGELFF. CDR3 nucleotide sequence: TGTGCCAGCAACTCCGTCGTCCACAACACCGGGGAGCTGTTTTTT. The chain employs TRBV7-9 and TRBJ2-2; no clear D gene. CDR1 SEHNR and CDR2 FQNEAQ come from the germline V gene (reference sequence). CDR3 length: 15 residues. The V end was cut by 7 bases, the J end by 2 bases, with 14 bases between.

V gene TRBV5-1 combines with J gene TRBJ1-1; no clear D. Germline lookup yields CDR1 SGHRS and CDR2 YFSETQ. Deletions cut 0 bases from V and 0 bases from J, with 9 bases between. CDR3 length equals 15 residues. The CDR3 loop reads CASSLAVGVNTEAFF. The CDR3 bases are TGCGCCAGCAGCTTGGCCGTCGGGGTGAACACTGAAGCTTTCTTT.

This clonotype was picked up a small number of times. The chain links TRBV15 to TRBJ2-1, with 11 bases fitting TRBD2. Germline V CDR1 and CDR2: LNHNV, YYDKDF (reference sequence). This CDR3 is built from 16 residues. V gave up 6 bases and J gave up 6 bases; unmatched junction bases: 10. CDR3 DNA sequence: TGTGCCACCAGGACTGATGCGGGACTAGCGGTCAATGAGCAGTTCTTC. Translated, it gives CATRTDAGLAVNEQFF.

The rearrangement uses TRBV2 and TRBJ2-2, with 7 bases matching TRBD2. The germline V gene has CDR1 SNHLY and CDR2 FYNNEI. Germline trimming cut 8 bases from V and 1 base from J; bases unmatched to any gene: 10. CDR3 size: 16 residues. CDR3 DNA: TGTGCCAGCCACGACCAGCGGGGAGGGAACACCGGGGAGCTGTTTTTT. Translating it yields CASHDQRGGNTGELFF.

This clonotype was seen only a few times. The chain combines TRBV15 with TRBJ2-1; no clear D. The CDR3 is 13 amino acids. Germline-derived CDR1 and CDR2 are LNHNV and YYDKDF (reference sequence). Trimming took 2 bases from V and 6 from J, leaving 8 bases between them. CDR3 protein: CATSRSPINEQFF. The CDR3 region has the DNA TGTGCCACCAGCAGATCCCCGATCAATGAGCAGTTCTTC.

There are a few counts of this clonotype. The chain recombines TRBV7-8 with TRBJ2-1; TRBD2 matches 10 bases. CDR3 length equals 18 residues. Germline-derived CDR1 and CDR2 are SGHVS and FQNEAQ. The ends lost 4 bases at V and 3 bases at J; junction bases unmatched: 12. The CDR3 region has the DNA TGTGCCAGCAGCTCCCAAGCGGGAGGGGCGCTTGTCTACAATGAGCAGTTCTTC. Translation: CASSSQAGGALVYNEQFF.

The V gene is TRBV11-2, the J gene TRBJ2-7; TRBD1 agrees at 11 bases. The CDR3 totals 19 residues. Germline loops: CDR1 SGHAT, CDR2 FQNNGV. The J segment lost 2 bases and the V segment lost 5 bases, leaving 17 bases of the junction unmatched. CDR3 region: CASSHPGQGVWGGTYEQYF. The CDR3 region has the DNA TGTGCCAGCAGCCACCCGGGACAGGGGGTTTGGGGGGGAACCTACGAGCAGTACTTC. Combining the CDR3 with reference TRBV11-2 and TRBJ2-7 gives the whole variable domain EAGVAQSPRYKIIEKRQSVAFWCNPISGHATLYWYQQILGQGPKLLIQFQNNGVVDDSQLPKDRFSAERLKGVDSTLKIQPAKLEDSAVYLCASSHPGQGVWGGTYEQYFGPGTRLTVT.

The chain employs TRBV20-1 and TRBJ2-7, with no clear D. Germline V CDR1 and CDR2: DFQATT, SNEGSKA (reference sequence). This CDR3 contains 17 residues. With 3 bases removed from V and 0 bases from J, the gap between germline ends came to 21 bases. In DNA form, the CDR3 reads TGCAGTGCTAGGGTCCCGAGCACAACGACGAGCTCCTACGAGCAGTACTTC. It yields the protein CSARVPSTTTSSYEQYF.